This TCR beta chain was identified during a study of cytomegalovirus exposure and HLA in healthy donors. Study conclusions and caveats: Judged likely to be a sequencing artifact was a cluster of highly shared sequence variants.

In the case of this clone: Its cognate antigen is unknown.

The PCR ran on 60 Vbeta and 13 Jbeta primers. The protocol was immunoSEQ multiplex PCR, while the TCRdb copy is restricted to in-frame clones and leaves out a portion. The sample yields about 130,000 clones, of which the top ten take up about 2%. The CDR3 consists of 15 residues. Germline V gives CDR1 SGHRS, CDR2 YFSETQ. V was cut by 5 bases and J by 3 bases, with 16 bases left in between. V gene TRBV5-1 combines with J gene TRBJ2-3; perhaps TRBD1 as D (6 bases). Specimen: PBMCs. The receptor was isolated from a man aged 35-49 years in good health and CMV-seronegative. The CDR3: CASSSWQGKTDTQYF. The CDR3 DNA sequence: TGCGCCAGCAGTAGCTGGCAGGGGAAGACAGATACGCAGTATTTT.